This T cell receptor (beta chain) was identified during a study of T cell changes during pregnancy in multiple sclerosis. Between the trimmed V and J ends, which lost 5 bases and 2 bases, there was a span of 12 bases. This CDR3 comprises 14 residues. The germline V gene encodes CDR1 SGHAT and CDR2 FQNNGV. Measured with immunoSEQ multiplex PCR; TCRdb has only the in-frame clones, and not every one. This sample yields some 64,000 clones, of which about nine tenths are seen a single time; 0.7% to 0.9% belongs to the top ten. The sequencing here drew on peripheral blood, taken in the first trimester of pregnancy. The clonotype originates from a female donor in good health, enrolled as a control in a pregnancy study. The V and J genes are TRBV11-2 and TRBJ1-2; possible D gene TRBD1, 6 bases. The chain's CDR3 is CASSPSRGNYGYTF. For the CDR3, the DNA is TGTGCCAGCAGCCCGTCTAGGGGGAACTATGGCTACACCTTC.